The clone carrying this T cell receptor beta chain was recorded a few times. The antigen is undetermined. CDR1 is SQVTM and CDR2 is ANQGSEA in the germline V gene. V lost 5 bases and J 5 bases, leaving 18 bases between the germline ends. CDR3 size: 14 residues. This record comes from a study of identical twins. General study findings and limits: Twins' excess sharing was less marked for out-of-frame beta sequences.

TCRdb reprocessed the 5' RACE reads with MiXCR, giving one entry per CDR3 protein. The profile covers 460,000 or so distinct CDR3 sequences, with approximately 14% appearing a single time and approximately 0.52% taken by the ten largest. The data also belong to a second study, concerning yellow fever vaccine responses in identical twins.

The material sequenced was CD4+ T cells sorted from blood. This rearrangement joins TRBV29-1 to TRBJ2-5; D possibly matches TRBD1 or TRBD2 (5 bases each). The receptor comes from a woman younger than 30 in good health. In nucleotides, the CDR3 is TGCAGCGTTCTCGGGGCGTTGTGGGAGGAGACCCAGTACTTC. It yields the protein CSVLGALWEETQYF. Together with reference TRBV29-1 and TRBJ2-5, the CDR3 gives the full variable domain: SAVISQKPSRDICQRGTSLTIQCQVDSQVTMMFWYRQQPGQSLTLIATANQGSEATYESGFVIDKFPISRPNLTFSTLTVSNMSPEDSSIYLCSVLGALWEETQYFGPGTRLLVL.